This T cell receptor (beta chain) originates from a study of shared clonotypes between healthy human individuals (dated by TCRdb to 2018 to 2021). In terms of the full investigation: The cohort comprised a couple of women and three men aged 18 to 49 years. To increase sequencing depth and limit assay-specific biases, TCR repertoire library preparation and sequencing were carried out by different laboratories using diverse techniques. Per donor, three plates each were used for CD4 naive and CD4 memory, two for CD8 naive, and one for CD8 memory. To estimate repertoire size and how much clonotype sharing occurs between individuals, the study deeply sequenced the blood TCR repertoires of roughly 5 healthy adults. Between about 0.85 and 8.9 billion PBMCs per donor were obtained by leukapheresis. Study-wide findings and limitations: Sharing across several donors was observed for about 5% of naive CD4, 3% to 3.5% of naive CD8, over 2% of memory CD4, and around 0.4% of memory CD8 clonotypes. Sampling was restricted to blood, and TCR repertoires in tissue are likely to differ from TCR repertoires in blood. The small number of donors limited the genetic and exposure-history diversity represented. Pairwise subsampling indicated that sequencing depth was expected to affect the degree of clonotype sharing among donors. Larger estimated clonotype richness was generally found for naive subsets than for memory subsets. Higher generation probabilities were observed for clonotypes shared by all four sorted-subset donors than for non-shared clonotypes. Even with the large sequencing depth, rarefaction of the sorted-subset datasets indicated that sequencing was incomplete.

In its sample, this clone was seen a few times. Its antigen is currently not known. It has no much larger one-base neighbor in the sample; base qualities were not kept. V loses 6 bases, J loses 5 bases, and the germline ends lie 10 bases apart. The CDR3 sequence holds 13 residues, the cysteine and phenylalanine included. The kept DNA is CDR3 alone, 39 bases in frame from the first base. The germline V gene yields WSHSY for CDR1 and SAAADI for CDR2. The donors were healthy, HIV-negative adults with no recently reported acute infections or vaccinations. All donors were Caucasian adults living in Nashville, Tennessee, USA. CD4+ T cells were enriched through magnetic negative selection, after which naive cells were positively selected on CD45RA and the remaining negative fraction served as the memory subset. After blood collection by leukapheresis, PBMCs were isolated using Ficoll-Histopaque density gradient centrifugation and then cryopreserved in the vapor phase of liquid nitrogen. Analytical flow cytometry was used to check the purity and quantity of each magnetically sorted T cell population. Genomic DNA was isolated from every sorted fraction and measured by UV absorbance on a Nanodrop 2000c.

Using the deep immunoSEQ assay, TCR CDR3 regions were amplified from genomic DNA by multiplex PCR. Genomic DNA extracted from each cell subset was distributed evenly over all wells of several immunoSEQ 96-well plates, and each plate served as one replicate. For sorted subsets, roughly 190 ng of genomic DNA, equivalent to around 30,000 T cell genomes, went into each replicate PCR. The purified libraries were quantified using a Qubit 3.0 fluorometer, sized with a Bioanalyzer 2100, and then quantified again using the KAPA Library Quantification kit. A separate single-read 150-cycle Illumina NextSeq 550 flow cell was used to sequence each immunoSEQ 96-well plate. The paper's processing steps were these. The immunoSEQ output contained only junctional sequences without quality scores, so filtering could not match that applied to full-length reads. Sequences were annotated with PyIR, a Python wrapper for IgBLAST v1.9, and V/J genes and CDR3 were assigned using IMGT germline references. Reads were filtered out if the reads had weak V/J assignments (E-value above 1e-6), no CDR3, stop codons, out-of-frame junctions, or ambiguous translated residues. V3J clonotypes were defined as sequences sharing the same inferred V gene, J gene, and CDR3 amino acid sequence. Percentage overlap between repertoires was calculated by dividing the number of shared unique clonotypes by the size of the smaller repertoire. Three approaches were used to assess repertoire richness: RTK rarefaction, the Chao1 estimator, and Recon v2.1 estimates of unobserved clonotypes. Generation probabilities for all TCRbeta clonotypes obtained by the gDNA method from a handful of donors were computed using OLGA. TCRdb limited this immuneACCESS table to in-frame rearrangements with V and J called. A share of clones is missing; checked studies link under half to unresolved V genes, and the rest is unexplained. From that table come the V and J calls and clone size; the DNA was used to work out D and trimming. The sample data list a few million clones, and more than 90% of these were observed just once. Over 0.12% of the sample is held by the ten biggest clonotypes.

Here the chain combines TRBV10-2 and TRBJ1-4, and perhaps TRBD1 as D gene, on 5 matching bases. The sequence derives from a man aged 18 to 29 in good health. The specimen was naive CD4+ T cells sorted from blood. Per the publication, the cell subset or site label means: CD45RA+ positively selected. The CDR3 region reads CASRFRQNEKLFF. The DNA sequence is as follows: TGCGCCAGCAGATTCCGACAGAATGAAAAACTGTTTTTT.